This T cell receptor beta chain is drawn from a study of tumour-infiltrating T cells in Burkitt lymphoma. Measured with immunoSEQ multiplex PCR; TCRdb has only the in-frame clones, and not every one. Of 3,000 or so clones in the sample, about 14% were seen once. The germline V gene has CDR1 LGHNA and CDR2 YSLEER. Trimming cost V 0 bases and J 1 base; bases outside gene matches: 0. This CDR3 is built from 15 residues. J is TRBJ1-5 and V is TRBV4-3, with 7 nucleotides matching TRBD1. Sequencing input: tumor tissue. The TCR comes from a human donor with Burkitt lymphoma. The CDR3 reads CASSQDRGSNQPQHF. The CDR3 nucleotides are TGCGCCAGCAGCCAAGACAGGGGGAGCAATCAGCCCCAGCATTTT.